The entry below describes one T cell receptor beta chain. Antigen unknown. The data stem from a study of cytomegalovirus exposure and HLA in healthy donors. Points from the study as a whole: The presence/absence work took it that sequencing depth was about the same across donors. Later on, a genetic analysis was performed. It linked a missense variant in DCLRE1C with V- and J-gene trimming of TCR beta.

The PCR contained 60 Vbeta and 13 Jbeta primers. Only in-frame clones appear in the TCRdb table, and some are missing; sequencing was by immunoSEQ multiplex PCR. Among some 170,000 clones listed, about 80% were seen once. This TCR was sampled from a woman in her thirties or forties in good health and CMV-seronegative. Specimen: PBMCs.

The CDR3 DNA is TGTGCCAGCAGCCCGAACCGACTCTCTGGAAACACCATATATTTT. This gives the protein CASSPNRLSGNTIYF. The V gene is TRBV4-2, the J gene TRBJ1-3; no clear D gene. With 4 bases removed from V and 0 bases from J, the gap between germline ends came to 10 bases. Per germline, CDR1 LGHNA and CDR2 YNFKEQ. The CDR3 spans 15 residues.